One and the same sample provided the 27 T cell receptor beta chains below, sequenced in a study of shared clonotypes between healthy human individuals. Some clones are missing from TCRdb's copy, which holds only in-frame ones; the method was immunoSEQ multiplex PCR. The sample contains roughly 2.1 million clones, roughly 91% of which appear only once. Cells designated naive CD8 were CD45RO-negative and were positively selected for CCR7, with terminally differentiated effector memory CD45RA+ cells excluded. The sequencing input was naive CD8+ T cells from PBMCs. The receptors derive from a man between 18 and 29 years old in good health. Some clones in this sample may be carry-over from other donors' samples.

This chain connects TRBV5-5 to TRBJ2-7; 8 bases align to TRBD1. Germline CDR1 is SGHKS and CDR2 is YYEKEE (reference sequence). Unmatched junction bases numbered 7, after V lost 4 bases and J lost 1 base. The CDR3 totals 15 residues. The chain's CDR3 is CASSTGGPNSYEQYF. CDR3 DNA: TGTGCCAGCAGCACAGGGGGGCCTAATTCCTACGAGCAGTACTTC.

Only one count was recorded for this clone. V gene TRBV5-6 combines with J gene TRBJ1-4; 10 positions match TRBD1. The V and J ends lost 3 bases and 0 bases, in that order; junction bases with no gene match: 8. CDR1 is SGHDT and CDR2 is YYEEEE in the germline V gene. The CDR3 length is 18 residues. CDR3 amino acids: CASSSTGGDRATNEKLFF. The CDR3 region has the DNA TGTGCCAGCAGCTCGACAGGGGGCGATCGTGCAACTAATGAAAAACTGTTTTTT.

The chain joins TRBV15 to TRBJ2-7; 14 nucleotides line up with TRBD2. This CDR3 comprises 17 residues. The germline CDR1 and CDR2 sequences are LNHNV and YYDKDF (reference sequence). The V gene end was trimmed by 1 base and the J gene end by 6 bases; junction bases not matched to a gene: 8. CDR3 loop: CATSRVRGLAGALEQYF. Here the CDR3 DNA reads TGTGCCACCAGCAGAGTACGGGGACTAGCGGGGGCCCTCGAGCAGTACTTC.

The chain links TRBV5-1 to TRBJ1-4, with 8 nucleotides matching TRBD1. Germline CDR1 SGHRS, CDR2 YFSETQ. J gave up 11 bases and V 3 bases, and 9 bases lay outside the gene matches. The CDR3 is 14 residues long. CDR3 bases: TGCGCCAGCAGCTCTGCGGGACAGGTCGAGAAACTGTTTTTT. This codes for CASSSAGQVEKLFF.

V is TRBV6-5 and J is TRBJ2-3; D call uncertain. Between the trimmed V and J ends, which lost 5 bases and 6 bases, there was a span of 15 bases. This CDR3 has 14 residues. Germline CDR1 MNHEY, CDR2 SVGAGI. The DNA for the CDR3 is TGTGCCAGCAGTCCACACCCTCAGAGGGATACGCAGTATTTT. It specifies CASSPHPQRDTQYF.

The rearrangement uses TRBV27 and TRBJ2-7, with 7 bases fitting TRBD2. The CDR3 is made up of 13 amino acids. Germline trimming cut 6 bases from V and 3 bases from J; bases unmatched to any gene: 5. Germline V gene sequence: CDR1 MNHEY, CDR2 SMNVEV (reference sequence). The CDR3 bases are TGTGCCAGCAGGCCCGGGGAGGGCTACGAGCAGTACTTC. Protein: CASRPGEGYEQYF.

With regard to this clone: Other nucleotide sequences from this sample produce the same CDR3. J is TRBJ2-1 and V is TRBV5-6; D gene uncertain. Germline CDR1 and CDR2: SGHDT and YYEEEE. This CDR3 spans 13 amino acids. The ends were cut back, 1 base at V and 7 bases at J, with 9 bases in the middle. This CDR3 is CASSLPSGNEQFF. The DNA of the CDR3 is TGTGCCAGCAGCTTGCCTAGTGGGAATGAGCAGTTCTTC. Drawing the rest from reference TRBV5-6 and TRBJ2-1, the complete variable domain is DAGVTQSPTHLIKTRGQQVTLRCSPKSGHDTVSWYQQALGQGPQFIFQYYEEEERQRGNFPDRFSGHQFPNYSSELNVNALLLGDSALYLCASSLPSGNEQFFGPGTRLTVL.

The chain employs TRBV7-2 and TRBJ2-7; D gene unclear. Germline V CDR1 and CDR2: SGHTA, FQGNSA. The CDR3 length is 16 residues. V lost 1 base to trimming and J lost 3 bases, with 16 bases between them. Here the CDR3 DNA reads TGTGCCAGCAGCTTAGTGGTGCACAGAATCTTCTACGAGCAGTACTTC. Its translation: CASSLVVHRIFYEQYF. Filled out from reference TRBV7-2 and TRBJ2-7, the complete variable domain reads GAGVSQSPSNKVTEKGKDVELRCDPISGHTALYWYRQSLGQGLEFLIYFQGNSAPDKSGLPSDRFSAERTGGSVSTLTIQRTQQEDSAVYLCASSLVVHRIFYEQYFGPGTRLTVT.

This rearrangement joins TRBV5-8 to TRBJ2-3; D ambiguous. Looked up from germline, CDR1 is SGHTS and CDR2 is YDEGEE. The CDR3 is 15 amino acids. Trimming stripped 4 bases from V and 0 bases from J, with 12 bases between. CDR3 in amino acids: CASSVYGWSTDTQYF. The CDR3 DNA reads TGTGCCAGCAGCGTTTACGGATGGAGCACAGATACGCAGTATTTT.

Worth noting for this clone: Within the sample, other DNA sequences also encode this same CDR3. The chain has TRBV27 and TRBJ2-1; 7 positions match TRBD2. Per the germline V gene, CDR1 is MNHEY and CDR2 is SMNVEV (reference sequence). The CDR3 consists of 14 residues. The trim removed 5 bases at V and 3 bases at J, leaving 4 bases unmatched. CDR3 residues: CASSPRTSYNEQFF. As DNA, the CDR3 is TGTGCCAGCAGTCCGCGGACTAGCTACAATGAGCAGTTCTTC.

The rearrangement links TRBV7-9 to TRBJ1-1; no definite D call. The CDR3 extends over 18 amino acids. Trimming cost V 5 bases and J 0 bases, with 22 bases left between them. Germline CDR1 is SEHNR and CDR2 is FQNEAQ (reference sequence). CDR3 DNA sequence: TGTGCCAGCAGCCCCGGACCCCAAAGCACTCACTTGAACACTGAAGCTTTCTTT. Its protein product is CASSPGPQSTHLNTEAFF.

The rearrangement uses TRBV7-9 and TRBJ2-2; D is possibly TRBD2 (6 bases). The CDR3 loop spans 15 amino acids. The germline V gene has CDR1 SEHNR and CDR2 FQNEAQ (reference sequence). V lost 3 bases and J 3 bases, leaving 11 bases between the germline ends. The CDR3 reads CASSFGEADTGELFF. The CDR3 DNA follows: TGTGCCAGCAGCTTTGGGGAGGCCGACACCGGGGAGCTGTTTTTT.

The chain employs TRBV4-1 and TRBJ2-2, with 10 bases lining up with TRBD1. Germline lookup yields CDR1 MGHRA and CDR2 YSYEKL. The CDR3 totals 16 residues. J gave up 5 bases and V 1 base, and 4 bases lay outside the gene matches. This CDR3 reads CASSQGQGAGTGELFF. CDR3 DNA: TGCGCCAGCAGCCAAGGACAGGGGGCGGGGACCGGGGAGCTGTTTTTT.

The rearrangement links TRBV1 to TRBJ2-7; the D call in the table, TRBD2, was not verified against the DNA. TRBV1 is given as a pseudogene. The CDR3 is 16 residues long. The chain's CDR3 is CTSSHPRWTSGIEQYF. In DNA form, the CDR3 reads TGCACCAGCAGCCACCCCCGGTGGACTAGCGGGATTGAGCAGTACTTC.

This sequence joins TRBV27 and TRBJ1-1; D may be TRBD1 (6 bases). The germline gives CDR1 MNHEY, CDR2 SMNVEV (reference sequence). There are 14 residues in the CDR3. Between the trimmed V and J ends, which lost 5 bases and 3 bases, there was a span of 13 bases. The CDR3 sequence is CASSPTRGDTEAFF. CDR3 coding DNA: TGTGCCAGCAGTCCGACCAGGGGCGACACTGAAGCTTTCTTT.

The chain couples TRBV19 to TRBJ2-5; D gene ambiguous. Germline lookup yields CDR1 LNHDA and CDR2 SQIVND (reference sequence). The CDR3 is made up of 15 amino acids. Trimming stripped 3 bases from V and 2 bases from J, with 13 bases between. The CDR3, as DNA: TGTGCCAGTAGTATCGGCGAGCGTTTACAAGAGACCCAGTACTTC. It codes for CASSIGERLQETQYF.

The gene calls are TRBV19 and TRBJ2-5; a weak D match, TRBD2 (5 bases). The CDR3 consists of 14 residues. V was cut by 5 bases and J by 5 bases, with 15 bases left in between. The germline V gene has CDR1 LNHDA and CDR2 SQIVND (reference sequence). The CDR3 coding sequence is TGTGCCAGTAGTGCCGAGGGTTGGATGGAGACCCAGTACTTC. Its protein product is CASSAEGWMETQYF.

The V gene is TRBV5-1, the J gene TRBJ2-5; 7 nucleotides line up with TRBD2. The CDR3 covers 15 residues. In germline, CDR1 is SGHRS, CDR2 YFSETQ. With V trimmed by 2 bases and J by 2 bases, 6 bases remained unmatched. CDR3 coding DNA: TGCGCCAGCAGCTTATGGGCGGGAGTACAAGAGACCCAGTACTTC. Protein sequence: CASSLWAGVQETQYF.

The chain recombines TRBV28 with TRBJ2-1; 11 bases are shared with TRBD2. Trimming took 2 bases from V and 10 from J; bases not matched to a gene: 7. Germline CDR1 MDHEN, CDR2 SYDVKM. The CDR3 totals 15 residues. CDR3 DNA: TGTGCCAGCAGTTTAGGGACTAGCGGCATAATGGAGCAGTTCTTC. Amino acid sequence: CASSLGTSGIMEQFF. The full variable domain, its missing parts supplied by reference TRBV28 and TRBJ2-1, is DVKVTQSSRYLVKRTGEKVFLECVQDMDHENMFWYRQDPGLGLRLIYFSYDVKMKEKGDIPEGYSVSREKKERFSLILESASTNQTSMYLCASSLGTSGIMEQFFGPGTRLTVL.

This clone turned up a few times. The gene calls are TRBV2 and TRBJ2-3, with D uncertain. The germline V and J ends were trimmed by 6 bases and 5 bases, with 6 bases remaining between them. CDR3 length equals 11 residues. CDR1 is SNHLY, CDR2 FYNNEI, per germline. CDR3 residues: CASRTLDTQYF. The CDR3 DNA sequence: TGTGCCAGCAGGACCTTAGATACGCAGTATTTT.

The chain carries TRBV6-4 and TRBJ2-7; possible D gene TRBD1, 6 bases. Germline CDR1 MRHNA, CDR2 SNTAGT. Deletions cut 4 bases from V and 4 bases from J, with 14 bases between. There are 14 residues in the CDR3. CDR3 residues: CASSVRTVEYEQYF. The CDR3 coding sequence is TGTGCCAGCAGTGTGCGGACAGTCGAATACGAGCAGTACTTC.

The rearrangement links TRBV4-1 to TRBJ2-1; D remains ambiguous. CDR1 MGHRA and CDR2 YSYEKL come from the germline V gene. The V gene lost 4 bases and the J gene lost 4 bases, with 11 bases spanning the gap. The CDR3 has 14 residues. CDR3 residues: CASSPPWGYNEQFF. DNA of the CDR3: TGCGCCAGCAGCCCGCCCTGGGGATACAATGAGCAGTTCTTC.

J is TRBJ2-5 and V is TRBV28; TRBD1 is a possible D gene (7 bases). V was pared by 6 bases and J by 2 bases, with 13 bases between. Germline CDR1 is MDHEN and CDR2 is SYDVKM. The CDR3 has 14 residues. The CDR3 loop is CASRTTGRQETQYF. Here the CDR3 DNA reads TGTGCCAGCAGAACGACAGGGAGGCAAGAGACCCAGTACTTC.

The chain uses TRBV2 and TRBJ1-3; D not resolved. This CDR3 is built from 16 residues. Germline lookup yields CDR1 SNHLY and CDR2 FYNNEI. The ends were cut back, 6 bases at V and 1 base at J, with 16 bases in the middle. DNA of the CDR3: TGTGCCAGCAGGGTCGGAGCTGAGGGTTCTGGAAACACCATATATTTT. This sequence encodes CASRVGAEGSGNTIYF.

The chain recombines TRBV18 with TRBJ2-1; 13 bases are shared with TRBD2. The CDR3 has 19 residues. V shed 6 bases, J shed 0 bases, and the junction held 11 bases outside the gene matches. Germline assignment: CDR1 KGHSH and CDR2 LQKENI. DNA for the CDR3: TGTGCCAGCTCTTCCCCGGGACTAGCGGGACCGAGCTCCTACAATGAGCAGTTCTTC. Translated, it gives CASSSPGLAGPSSYNEQFF.

This chain uses TRBV5-5 with TRBJ2-1; the D gene could be TRBD1 or TRBD2 (5 bases each). V gave up 4 bases and J gave up 2 bases, with 13 bases separating them. The CDR3 has 15 amino acids. Germline CDR1 SGHKS, CDR2 YYEKEE (reference sequence). The CDR3 DNA follows: TGTGCCAGCAGCACCGGGGACGCAGCCTACAATGAGCAGTTCTTC. Translated, it gives CASSTGDAAYNEQFF.

The V gene is TRBV11-3, the J gene TRBJ2-7; TRBD1 matches at 8 bases. Germline V gene lookup returns CDR1 SGHNT and CDR2 YENEEA. The CDR3 is 14 amino acids. V lost 4 bases, J lost 2 bases, and 4 bases stayed unmatched. DNA for the CDR3: TGTGCCAGCAGCTCGACAGGGGAGCCCTACGAGCAGTACTTC. Protein: CASSSTGEPYEQYF.